These T cell receptor beta chains were read from a single sample in a study of cytomegalovirus exposure and HLA in healthy donors. Sequenced by immunoSEQ multiplex PCR; TCRdb stores in-frame clones only, minus some. Altogether approximately 150,000 clones are present, 80% being singletons, with the ten largest covering 1.3%. The sequenced sample consisted of PBMCs. The origin of the receptors is a man aged 25 to 40 in good health and CMV-seronegative. The CDR3 runs from the conserved cysteine through the conserved F or W.

V	J	length	CDR3
TRBV7-8	TRBJ1-5	12	CASTRLNQPQHF
TRBV11-2	TRBJ2-7	12	CASSFTGYEQYF
TRBV4-3	TRBJ2-7	19	CASSQESPGPVPKYYEQYF
TRBV5-1	TRBJ2-5	15	CASSFDSSPGETQYF
TRBV9	TRBJ1-2	14	CASSVARVLVPTTF
TRBV21-1	TRBJ2-7	20	CASSRNPGLAELLDPYEQYF
TRBV7-2	TRBJ2-3	13	CASSSNYRNTQYF
TRBV28	TRBJ2-5	15	CASSFGQENQETQYF
TRBV30	TRBJ2-7	17	CAWSFRRDRSFSYEQYF
TRBV5-6	TRBJ2-5	15	CASSGRQGGGETQYF
TRBV30	TRBJ1-1	12	CAWRQTGPEAFF
TRBV29-1	TRBJ1-2	13	CSVSGQGVYGYTF
TRBV4-1	TRBJ1-2	13	CASSQSQSDGYTF
TRBV7-3	TRBJ2-5	14	CASSSSGTGATQYF
TRBV5-6	TRBJ1-3	14	CASSTGVRGNTIYF
TRBV5-1	TRBJ2-7	13	CASSLEPGSRQYF
TRBV15	TRBJ1-5	16	CATSRDYGQGNQPQHF
TRBV28	TRBJ1-6	17	CASSLPQGAWNNSPLHF
TRBV10-3	TRBJ2-7	14	CAISDPGVHYEQYF
TRBV4-2	TRBJ2-5	14	CASSAVTEEETQYF
TRBV20-1	TRBJ1-1	11	CSARSDTEAFF
TRBV10-3	TRBJ2-2	15	CAISEREFNTGELFF
TRBV30	TRBJ1-6	12	CAWSVGESPLHF
TRBV4-1	TRBJ2-3	15	CASSRETGGSDTQYF
TRBV5-1	TRBJ2-7	15	CASSQTSGRSYEQYF
TRBV6-6	TRBJ1-5	15	CASSYFQDPNQPQHF
TRBV5-1	TRBJ1-5	16	CASSLAAGGPYQPQHF
TRBV7-9	TRBJ2-1	12	CASRLAGDEQFF
TRBV30	TRBJ2-1	14	CAWRQQVTGNEQFF
TRBV29-1	TRBJ2-7	11	CSVPQGNEQYF
TRBV20-1	TRBJ2-1	10	CSAESNEQFF
TRBV7-9	TRBJ2-3	16	CASSPTGGLSTDTQYF
TRBV6-1	TRBJ2-1	15	CASISRDSSYNEQFF
TRBV28	TRBJ1-5	15	CASSRQIGSNQPQHF
TRBV27	TRBJ2-7	15	CASSLGPPNSYEQYF